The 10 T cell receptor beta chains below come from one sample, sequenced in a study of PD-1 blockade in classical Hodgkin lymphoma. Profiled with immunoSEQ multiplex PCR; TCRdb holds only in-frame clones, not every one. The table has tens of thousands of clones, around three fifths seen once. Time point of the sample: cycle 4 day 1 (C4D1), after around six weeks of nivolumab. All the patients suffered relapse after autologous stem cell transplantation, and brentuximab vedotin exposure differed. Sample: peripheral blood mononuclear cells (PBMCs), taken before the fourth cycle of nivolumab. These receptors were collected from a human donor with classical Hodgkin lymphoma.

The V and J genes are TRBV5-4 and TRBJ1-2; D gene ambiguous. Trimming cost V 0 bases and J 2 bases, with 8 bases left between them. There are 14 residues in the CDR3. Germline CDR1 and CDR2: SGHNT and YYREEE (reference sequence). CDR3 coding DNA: TGTGCCAGCAGCTTGGCACAGCTAAACTATGGCTACACCTTC. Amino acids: CASSLAQLNYGYTF.

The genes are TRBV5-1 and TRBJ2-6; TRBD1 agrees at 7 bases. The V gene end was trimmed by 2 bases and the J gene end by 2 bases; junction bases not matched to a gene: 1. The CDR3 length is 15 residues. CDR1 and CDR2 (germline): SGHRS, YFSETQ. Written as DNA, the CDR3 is TGCGCCAGCAGCTTAACAGGGGCTGGGGCCAACGTCCTGACTTTC. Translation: CASSLTGAGANVLTF.

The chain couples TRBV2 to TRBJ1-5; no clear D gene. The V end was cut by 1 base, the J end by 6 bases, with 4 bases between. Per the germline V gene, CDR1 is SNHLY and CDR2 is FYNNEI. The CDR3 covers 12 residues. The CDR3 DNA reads TGTGCCAGCAGTGAAGGGATTCAGCCCCAGCATTTT. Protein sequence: CASSEGIQPQHF.

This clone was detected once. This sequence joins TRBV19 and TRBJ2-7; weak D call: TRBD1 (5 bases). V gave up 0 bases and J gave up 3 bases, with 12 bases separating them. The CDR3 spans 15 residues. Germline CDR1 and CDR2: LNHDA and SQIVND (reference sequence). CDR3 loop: CASSIESGKYYEQYF. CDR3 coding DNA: TGTGCCAGTAGTATAGAATCAGGGAAATACTACGAGCAGTACTTC.

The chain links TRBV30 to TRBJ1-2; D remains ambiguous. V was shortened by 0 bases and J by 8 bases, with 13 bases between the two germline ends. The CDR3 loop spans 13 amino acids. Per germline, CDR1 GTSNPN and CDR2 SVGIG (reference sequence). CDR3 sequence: CAWSVVGIEGYTF. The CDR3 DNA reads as TGTGCCTGGAGTGTTGTCGGGATTGAAGGCTACACCTTC.

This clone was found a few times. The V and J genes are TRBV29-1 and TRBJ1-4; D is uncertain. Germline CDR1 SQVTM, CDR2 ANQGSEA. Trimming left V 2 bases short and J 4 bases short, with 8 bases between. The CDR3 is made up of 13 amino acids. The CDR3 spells CSVESTGNEKLFF. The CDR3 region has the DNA TGCAGCGTTGAATCTACTGGTAATGAAAAACTGTTTTTT.

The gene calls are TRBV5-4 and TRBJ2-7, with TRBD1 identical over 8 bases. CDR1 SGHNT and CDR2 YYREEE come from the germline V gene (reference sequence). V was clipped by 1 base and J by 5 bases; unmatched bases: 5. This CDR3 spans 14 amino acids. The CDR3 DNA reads TGTGCCAGCAGCTTGTACAGGGGGTCCCACGAGCAGTACTTC. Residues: CASSLYRGSHEQYF.

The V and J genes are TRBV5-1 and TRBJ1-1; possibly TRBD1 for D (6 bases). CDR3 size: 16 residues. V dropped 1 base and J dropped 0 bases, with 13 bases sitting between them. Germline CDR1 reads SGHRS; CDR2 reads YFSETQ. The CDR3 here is CASSLYPGQMNTEAFF. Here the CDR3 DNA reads TGCGCCAGCAGCTTGTACCCCGGACAGATGAACACTGAAGCTTTCTTT.

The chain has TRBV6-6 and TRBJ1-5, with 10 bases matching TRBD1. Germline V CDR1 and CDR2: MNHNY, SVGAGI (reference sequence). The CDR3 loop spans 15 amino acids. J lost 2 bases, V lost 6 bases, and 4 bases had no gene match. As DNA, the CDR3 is TGTGCCAGCAGCTACGACAGGGGGCGCAATCAGCCCCAGCATTTT. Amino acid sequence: CASSYDRGRNQPQHF.

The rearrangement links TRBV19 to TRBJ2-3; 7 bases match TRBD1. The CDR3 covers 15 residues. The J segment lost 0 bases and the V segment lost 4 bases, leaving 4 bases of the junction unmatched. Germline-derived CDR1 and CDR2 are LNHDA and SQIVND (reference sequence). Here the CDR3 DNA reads TGTGCCAGTAGTACCCGACAGGGAAGCACAGATACGCAGTATTTT. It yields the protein CASSTRQGSTDTQYF.